These 9 T cell receptor beta chains came from one sample sequenced in a study of T cell responses to AZD1222 COVID-19 vaccine (dated by TCRdb to about 2021). The library relied on the immunoSEQ multiplex PCR assay. TCRdb obtained this table from immuneACCESS and retained in-frame rearrangements with V and J assigned. These tables miss some clones; where compared with another copy, unresolved V genes account for less than half of the shortfall, and the remainder is unexplained. Recorded for this sample are some 140,000 clones; about 87% of them occurred a single time. In total, the top ten clones hold roughly 6% of the sample. Interpreted using the paper, the time point label stands for: baseline before first vaccination. Sample: peripheral blood, taken on day 0 of AZD1222 vaccination. The receptors stem from an adult in good health.

The table lists this clone with a few counts. V is TRBV7-2 and J is TRBJ2-7; D gene uncertain. The V end lost 1 base, the J end lost 3 bases, and 16 bases lay between the germline ends. This CDR3 is 16 amino acids long. The germline V gene has CDR1 SGHTA and CDR2 FQGNSA. The CDR3 protein is CASSLGPSSRGYEQYF. For the CDR3, the DNA is TGTGCCAGCAGCTTAGGTCCCTCTAGTAGAGGCTACGAGCAGTACTTC.

This chain joins TRBV28 and TRBJ1-2, with a weak D call TRBD1 (5 bases). Germline CDR1 reads MDHEN; CDR2 reads SYDVKM. The CDR3 totals 12 residues. V was trimmed by 2 bases and J by 8 bases, leaving 9 bases between them. Here the CDR3 DNA reads TGTGCCAGCAGTTTAGGGGGGAGCGGCTACACCTTC. This gives the protein CASSLGGSGYTF.

The chain employs TRBV10-1 and TRBJ1-1; D not certain. Germline lookup yields CDR1 WNHNN and CDR2 SYGVQD (reference sequence). V was shortened by 7 bases and J by 1 base, with 22 bases between the two germline ends. The CDR3 runs to 17 residues. CDR3 region: CASNLAEDSSQNTEAFF. The CDR3 nucleotides read TGCGCCAGCAATCTCGCCGAGGACTCGTCCCAGAACACTGAAGCTTTCTTT.

This clone was seen only a few times. The chain links TRBV20-1 to TRBJ1-1; 7 bases are a match to TRBD1. The CDR3 sequence is 11 residues long. J lost 8 bases, V lost 3 bases, and 3 bases had no gene match. The germline gives CDR1 DFQATT, CDR2 SNEGSKA (reference sequence). The CDR3 is CSAREDREAFF. As DNA, the CDR3 is TGCAGTGCTAGGGAGGACAGGGAAGCTTTCTTT.

The chain couples TRBV11-2 to TRBJ1-4; no clear D. V lost 5 bases and J 3 bases, leaving 10 bases between the germline ends. The CDR3 covers 14 residues. The germline CDR1 and CDR2 sequences are SGHAT and FQNNGV. CDR3 amino acids: CASSPSYANEKLFF. The CDR3 DNA is TGTGCCAGCAGCCCTAGTTACGCTAATGAAAAACTGTTTTTT.

The J gene is TRBJ2-7, the V gene TRBV7-9; no definite D call. Per the germline V gene, CDR1 is SEHNR and CDR2 is FQNEAQ (reference sequence). V lost 5 bases and J 7 bases, leaving 21 bases between the germline ends. CDR3 size: 15 residues. The CDR3: CASSPTTVQRREQYF. As DNA, the CDR3 is TGTGCCAGCAGCCCCACGACCGTTCAACGGCGGGAGCAGTACTTC.

This clone has only a few counts. Other DNA sequences in this specimen translate into the identical CDR3. The chain combines TRBV6-5 with TRBJ1-1; tentative D call: TRBD1 (5 bases). CDR1 and CDR2 (germline): MNHEY, SVGAGI. The CDR3 spans 15 residues. The V and J ends lost 2 bases and 0 bases respectively, with 10 bases between them. CDR3 region: CASSYGSGLNTEAFF. As DNA, the CDR3 is TGTGCCAGCAGTTACGGTTCAGGGTTGAACACTGAAGCTTTCTTT.

This chain's CDR3 is CASSPSGGAFF. The CDR3 region has the DNA TGTGCCAGCAGTCCTAGCGGTGGGGCGTTCTTC. V gene TRBV2 combines with J gene TRBJ2-1; 7 bases align to TRBD2. The CDR3 runs to 11 residues. The V gene end was trimmed by 5 bases and the J gene end by 15 bases; junction bases not matched to a gene: 7. Germline V gives CDR1 SNHLY, CDR2 FYNNEI.

The J gene is TRBJ2-6, the V gene TRBV6-2 or TRBV6-3; the D gene is possibly TRBD1 (5 bases). The CDR3 length is 17 residues. V lost 1 base and J lost 4, with 14 bases in between. Germline V gives CDR1 MNHEY, CDR2 SVGEGT. This CDR3 reads CASSYYGDGAGANVLTF. In DNA, the CDR3 is TGTGCCAGCAGTTACTATGGGGATGGGGCAGGGGCCAACGTCCTGACTTTC.